A single sample gave rise to the 2 T cell receptor beta chains below, sequenced in a study of T cell repertoires in cytomegalovirus infection. TCRdb processed the reads anew with MiXCR; each CDR3 protein has one entry. The sample has hundreds of thousands of distinct CDR3 sequences; 20% to 25% are singletons. Sequenced: CD8+ T cells from PBMCs. The receptors come from a human donor in good health (CMV status not recorded). Some clones in this sample may be carry-over from other donors' samples.

Many counts were recorded for this clonotype. This chain uses TRBV4-1 with TRBJ1-4; D call uncertain. Trimming removed 0 bases from V and 0 bases from J, with 11 bases in between. Germline V lookup: CDR1 MGHRA, CDR2 YSYEKL. The length of the CDR3 is 17 residues. This chain's CDR3 is CASSQESHLSTNEKLFF. Here the CDR3 DNA reads TGCGCCAGCAGCCAAGAATCTCATCTTTCAACTAATGAAAAACTGTTTTTT.

This chain links TRBV27 with TRBJ1-1; possible D gene TRBD1, 6 bases. CDR3 length: 16 residues. Per the germline V gene, CDR1 is MNHEY and CDR2 is SMNVEV (reference sequence). The V gene lost 9 bases and the J gene lost 1 base, with 21 bases spanning the gap. In nucleotides, the CDR3 is TGTGCCAGTCGACCTAGGGGGGGCCGATCGAACACTGAAGCTTTCTTT. Protein product: CASRPRGGRSNTEAFF.